This passage covers 8 T cell receptor beta chains from one sample sequenced in a study of vaccination effects on CD4 cells after COVID-19. The ViraFEST assay expanded antigen-specific CD4+ T cells with viral peptide pools before sequencing. Cultured cells yielded isolated CD4+ T cells after 10 days. Participants got two doses of BNT162b2 or mRNA-1273 vaccine. TCRdb's table, derived via immunoSEQ multiplex PCR, lists solely in-frame clones and lacks some. The table has about 46,000 clones, 65% to 75% seen once; the top ten hold approximately 15%. These receptors' targets are unknown. The sequencing here drew on CD4+ T cells from PBMCs cultured with HCoV-OC43 spike peptides, taken after COVID-19 vaccination. As to subset: HCoV-OC43 spike overlapping peptide pool stimulation. All receptors come from a human donor who received a COVID-19 vaccine.

The V call is TRBV6-5, the J call TRBJ2-5; D is perhaps TRBD1 or TRBD2 (5 bases each). The V end lost 0 bases, the J end lost 5 bases, and 10 bases lay between the germline ends. The CDR3 has 14 amino acids. In germline, CDR1 is MNHEY, CDR2 SVGAGI. Here the CDR3 DNA reads TGTGCCAGCAGTTACTCGGGACCTCAGGAGACCCAGTACTTC. Protein sequence: CASSYSGPQETQYF.

The gene calls are TRBV7-2 and TRBJ2-7, with unresolved D. V was shortened by 1 base and J by 3 bases, with 10 bases between the two germline ends. Germline loops: CDR1 SGHTA, CDR2 FQGNSA. There are 14 residues in the CDR3. CDR3 in amino acids: CASSLGRQDYEQYF. In DNA, the CDR3 is TGTGCCAGCAGCTTAGGACGGCAAGACTACGAGCAGTACTTC.

The J gene is TRBJ1-6, the V gene TRBV25-1; no reliable D call. The CDR3 is 15 amino acids. The germline V gene has CDR1 MGHDK and CDR2 SYGVNS. Trimming left V 4 bases short and J 0 bases short, with 7 bases between. For the CDR3, the DNA is TGTGCCAGCAGTGTTGGGCCCTCCTATAATTCACCCCTCCACTTT. Its translation: CASSVGPSYNSPLHF. The entire variable domain, with the rest obtained from reference TRBV25-1 and TRBJ1-6, is as follows: EADIYQTPRYLVIGTGKKITLECSQTMGHDKMYWYQQDPGMELHLIHYSYGVNSTEKGDLSSESTVSRIRTEHFPLTLESARPSHTSQYLCASSVGPSYNSPLHFGNGTRLTVT.

The V gene is TRBV18, the J gene TRBJ2-2; 8 bases are shared with TRBD1. CDR3 length: 16 amino acids. The V gene's germline CDR1 is KGHSH and CDR2 LQKENI. Trimming at V came to 5 bases and at J to 6 bases, leaving 11 bases not matched to a gene. The CDR3 here is CASSSNRDRRAGELFF. The CDR3 coding sequence is TGTGCCAGCTCATCAAACCGGGACAGGCGCGCCGGGGAGCTGTTTTTT.

CDR3 nucleotides: TGTGCCAGCAGCCTAGCGGGGGGCTCAAGCTCCTACAATGAGCAGTTCTTC. This codes for CASSLAGGSSSYNEQFF. The chain employs TRBV2 and TRBJ2-1, with TRBD2 matching 11 bases. Germline values: CDR1 SNHLY, CDR2 FYNNEI. The CDR3 sequence is 17 residues long. The ends lost 6 bases at V and 0 bases at J; junction bases unmatched: 7.

The genes are TRBV4-1 and TRBJ1-2; no reliable D call. This CDR3 has 14 amino acids. Germline V gene data show CDR1 as MGHRA and CDR2 as YSYEKL. Deletions cut 3 bases from V and 5 bases from J, with 13 bases between. CDR3 nucleotide sequence: TGCGCCAGCAGCCAGGCAGGCCCCGGGTATGGCTACACCTTC. It translates to CASSQAGPGYGYTF.

J is TRBJ2-5 and V is TRBV7-9; D gene unclear. Germline CDR1 is SEHNR and CDR2 is FQNEAQ (reference sequence). The V end was cut by 1 base, the J end by 5 bases, with 11 bases between. CDR3 length equals 14 residues. The CDR3 coding sequence is TGTGCCAGCAGCTTAGAGGTGGGGTGGGAGACCCAGTACTTC. It is translated as CASSLEVGWETQYF.

V and J are TRBV12-5 and TRBJ1-5; 7 bases map to TRBD1. The trim removed 0 bases at V and 0 bases at J, leaving 17 bases unmatched. This CDR3 spans 21 amino acids. Per the germline V gene, CDR1 is LGHNT and CDR2 is FRNRAP. DNA of the CDR3: TGTGCTAGTGGTTTGGTACTAGGGACAGACAATAGGCCCTATAGCAATCAGCCCCAGCATTTT. Its protein product is CASGLVLGTDNRPYSNQPQHF.